One sample yielded the 32 T cell receptor beta chains listed below, sequenced in a study of cytomegalovirus exposure and HLA in healthy donors. TCRdb's copy holds only in-frame clones and misses some; the assay was immunoSEQ multiplex PCR. In the table there are fewer than 150,000 clones, approximately 86% of which are singletons. The sample comprised PBMCs. The receptor source for this set is a woman under 30 in good health and CMV-seropositive.

CDR3 region: CASSAEDSSQPQHF. In DNA, the CDR3 is TGTGCCAGCAGCGCCGAGGACAGCTCTCAGCCCCAGCATTTT. This chain joins TRBV9 and TRBJ1-5, with a weak D call TRBD1 (6 bases). Germline CDR1 SGDLS, CDR2 YYNGEE. V lost 3 bases to trimming and J lost 6 bases, with 13 bases between them. The CDR3 totals 14 residues.

This clone was seen a single time. This chain connects TRBV5-1 to TRBJ1-2; D uncertain. Germline CDR1 and CDR2: SGHRS and YFSETQ. The CDR3 contains 14 residues. The ends were cut back, 0 bases at V and 2 bases at J, with 8 bases in the middle. CDR3 nucleotide sequence: TGCGCCAGCAGCTTGGACCCAGGCAACTATGGCTACACCTTC. It encodes CASSLDPGNYGYTF.

This sequence joins TRBV14 and TRBJ2-2; TRBD1 agrees at 7 bases. With 2 bases clipped from V and 1 base from J, the junction kept 19 bases outside the gene matches. In germline, CDR1 is SGHDN, CDR2 FVKESK. The CDR3 covers 21 residues. The CDR3, as DNA: TGTGCCAGCAGCCAATTTAAGCCCGGACAGGCGATAAAACTGAACACCGGGGAGCTGTTTTTT. This sequence encodes CASSQFKPGQAIKLNTGELFF.

This sequence joins TRBV18 and TRBJ1-2, with a possible D match to TRBD1 (6 bases). CDR1 is KGHSH and CDR2 is LQKENI in the germline V gene. The CDR3 is 14 residues long. V lost 6 bases and J 0 bases, leaving 11 bases between the germline ends. Here the CDR3 reads CASSSPGANYGYTF. For the CDR3, the DNA is TGTGCCAGCTCTTCCCCAGGGGCTAACTATGGCTACACCTTC.

The rearrangement uses TRBV29-1 and TRBJ2-7, with 13 bases aligning to TRBD2. The CDR3 has 12 amino acids. Germline V CDR1 and CDR2: SQVTM, ANQGSEA. The trim removed 7 bases at V and 7 bases at J, leaving 4 bases unmatched. CDR3 nucleotides: TGCAGCGCACTAGCGGGGGGGCAGGAGCAGTACTTC. As protein: CSALAGGQEQYF.

V gene TRBV7-2 combines with J gene TRBJ1-3; D call uncertain. Germline V gene lookup returns CDR1 SGHTA and CDR2 FQGNSA. Trimming stripped 5 bases from V and 1 base from J, with 9 bases between. The CDR3 length is 14 residues. CDR3 in amino acids: CASSLRWSGNTIYF. The CDR3 DNA reads as TGTGCCAGCAGCCTCAGGTGGTCTGGAAACACCATATATTTT.

This rearrangement joins TRBV2 to TRBJ2-1; 12 bases line up with TRBD2. V lost 5 bases to trimming and J lost 2 bases; unmatched junction nucleotides: 4. Per germline, CDR1 SNHLY and CDR2 FYNNEI. This CDR3 has 16 residues. The CDR3 loop reads CASSPRTSGTYNEQFF. CDR3 DNA sequence: TGTGCCAGCAGTCCTAGGACTAGCGGGACCTACAATGAGCAGTTCTTC.

A few counts support this clone. This chain uses TRBV4-1 with TRBJ1-5; 7 bases match TRBD1. Trimming removed 1 base from V and 1 base from J; junction bases left unmatched: 4. The CDR3 is 16 residues long. Germline loops: CDR1 MGHRA, CDR2 YSYEKL. The CDR3 nucleotides read TGCGCCAGCAGCCAAGCCGACAGGGTCAGCAATCAGCCCCAGCATTTT. It specifies CASSQADRVSNQPQHF.

This clone was detected once. The rearrangement links TRBV27 to TRBJ2-7; 11 positions agree with TRBD2. The CDR3 is 14 amino acids. J lost 7 bases, V lost 5 bases, and 7 bases had no gene match. Germline CDR1 MNHEY, CDR2 SMNVEV (reference sequence). CDR3 protein: CASSRLAGGWEQYF. DNA of the CDR3: TGTGCCAGCAGTCGGCTAGCGGGGGGTTGGGAGCAGTACTTC.

CDR3 loop: CSARVRAEAFF. CDR3 nucleotides: TGCAGTGCTAGAGTGCGGGCTGAAGCTTTCTTT. The chain couples TRBV20-1 to TRBJ1-1; no definite D call. CDR3 length: 11 amino acids. The germline V gene has CDR1 DFQATT and CDR2 SNEGSKA (reference sequence). V shed 1 base and J shed 6 bases, with 6 bases lying between them.

The rearrangement links TRBV4-2 to TRBJ1-4, with no clear D. Germline lookup yields CDR1 LGHNA and CDR2 YNFKEQ. The CDR3 sequence is 14 residues long. V was clipped by 1 base and J by 5 bases, with 8 bases between them. As DNA, the CDR3 is TGTGCCAGCAGCCAAGGTCAGGTGAATGAAAAACTGTTTTTT. Translating it yields CASSQGQVNEKLFF.

The count of this clone is one. This chain uses TRBV27 with TRBJ1-1, with 8 bases that match TRBD1. The V and J ends lost 6 bases and 6 bases, in that order; junction bases with no gene match: 9. Per the germline V gene, CDR1 is MNHEY and CDR2 is SMNVEV (reference sequence). The CDR3 is 14 residues long. Here the CDR3 DNA reads TGTGCCAGCAGCAAGCTTCAGGGGGCTTCTGAAGCTTTCTTT. Encoded protein: CASSKLQGASEAFF.

This rearrangement joins TRBV7-6 to TRBJ2-7; D remains unclear. CDR3 length equals 16 residues. Trimming removed 6 bases from V and 1 base from J, with 19 bases in between. Germline V gene sequence: CDR1 SGHVS, CDR2 FNYEAQ. This chain's CDR3 is CASSPSAGAKSYEQYF. Written as DNA, the CDR3 is TGTGCCAGCAGTCCCTCGGCAGGCGCTAAGTCCTACGAGCAGTACTTC.

As regards this clone: In the same sample, other DNA sequences code for this CDR3. This rearrangement joins TRBV27 to TRBJ2-3; TRBD2 agrees at 12 bases. V dropped 2 bases and J dropped 4; count of bases not matched to a gene: 1. Per germline, CDR1 MNHEY and CDR2 SMNVEV (reference sequence). CDR3 size: 15 residues. The CDR3 is CASSLLAGGSDTQYF. DNA of the CDR3: TGTGCCAGCAGTTTACTAGCGGGAGGGTCAGATACGCAGTATTTT.

This clone is a singleton in its sample. The rearrangement links TRBV5-1 to TRBJ2-7, with a tentative D call TRBD2 (5 bases). This CDR3 has 14 residues. V was pared by 4 bases and J by 0 bases, with 11 bases between. Germline V gene lookup returns CDR1 SGHRS and CDR2 YFSETQ. In DNA, the CDR3 is TGCGCCAGCAGCCCGCGGGCGGACTCCTACGAGCAGTACTTC. As protein: CASSPRADSYEQYF.

The chain links TRBV5-1 to TRBJ1-2; tentative D call: TRBD1 (5 bases). With 3 bases removed from V and 4 bases from J, the gap between germline ends came to 13 bases. This CDR3 spans 14 amino acids. The V gene's germline CDR1 is SGHRS and CDR2 YFSETQ. CDR3 region: CASSSDSYPYGYTF. The DNA of the CDR3 is TGCGCCAGCAGCTCTGACAGTTACCCCTATGGCTACACCTTC.

The V and J genes are TRBV5-1 and TRBJ2-1, with a weak D call TRBD2 (6 bases). The V gene's germline CDR1 is SGHRS and CDR2 YFSETQ. The germline V and J ends were trimmed by 5 bases and 1 base, with 13 bases remaining between them. CDR3 length: 15 amino acids. This chain's CDR3 is CASRGTAISYNEQFF. Here the CDR3 DNA reads TGCGCCAGCAGGGGGACTGCGATTTCCTACAATGAGCAGTTCTTC.

This sequence joins TRBV30 and TRBJ2-1, with D possibly TRBD1 on 6 matching bases. The V gene's germline CDR1 is GTSNPN and CDR2 SVGIG (reference sequence). The CDR3 sequence is 13 residues long. V gave up 2 bases and J gave up 8 bases, with 13 bases separating them. The CDR3 sequence: CAWSPLYRDEQFF. DNA of the CDR3: TGTGCCTGGAGTCCCCTTTACAGGGATGAGCAGTTCTTC.

The V and J genes are TRBV5-6 and TRBJ1-5; 7 bases line up with TRBD1. This CDR3 has 15 residues. Germline trimming cut 0 bases from V and 5 bases from J; bases unmatched to any gene: 5. The germline gives CDR1 SGHDT, CDR2 YYEEEE. The CDR3 sequence is CASSLEGGADQPQHF. CDR3 sequence (DNA): TGTGCCAGCAGCTTGGAAGGGGGCGCGGATCAGCCCCAGCATTTT.

This clone was observed a handful of times. The chain has TRBV9 and TRBJ1-1; D is ambiguous. The CDR3 loop spans 13 amino acids. The V end was cut by 0 bases, the J end by 6 bases, with 9 bases between. Germline V CDR1 and CDR2: SGDLS, YYNGEE. Here the CDR3 DNA reads TGTGCCAGCAGCGTAGTGAGTAAAGCTGAAGCTTTCTTT. This gives the protein CASSVVSKAEAFF.

This rearrangement joins TRBV30 to TRBJ2-5, with D possibly matching TRBD1 (5 bases). The germline V and J ends were trimmed by 5 bases and 2 bases, with 18 bases remaining between them. The CDR3 length is 15 residues. The germline V gene has CDR1 GTSNPN and CDR2 SVGIG (reference sequence). CDR3 sequence reads: CAWDDFRGGQETQYF. The CDR3 nucleotides are TGTGCCTGGGATGACTTTAGGGGCGGTCAAGAGACCCAGTACTTC.

The chain uses TRBV7-9 and TRBJ1-6; 8 nucleotides match TRBD1. Looked up from germline, CDR1 is SEHNR and CDR2 is FQNEAQ (reference sequence). Trimming took 5 bases from V and 7 from J; bases not matched to a gene: 7. The CDR3 length is 15 residues. The CDR3 here is CASSETGVNNSPLHF. The CDR3 coding sequence is TGTGCCAGCAGCGAGACAGGGGTAAACAATTCACCCCTCCACTTT.

CDR3 protein: CASQTPPGRETQYF. For the CDR3, the DNA is TGTGCCAGCCAAACCCCCCCAGGGCGCGAGACCCAGTACTTC. The chain combines TRBV6-6 with TRBJ2-5; D may be TRBD1 (5 bases). CDR1 is MNHNY and CDR2 is SVGAGI in the germline V gene (reference sequence). The CDR3 contains 14 residues. V lost 8 bases and J lost 5, with 18 bases in between.

This clone was counted a single time. This rearrangement joins TRBV5-1 to TRBJ1-4; D is ambiguous. The CDR3 length is 15 residues. V gave up 0 bases and J gave up 3 bases, with 9 bases separating them. Germline assignment: CDR1 SGHRS and CDR2 YFSETQ. In DNA, the CDR3 is TGCGCCAGCAGCTTGGGGATCGGAGCTAATGAAAAACTGTTTTTT. Its protein is CASSLGIGANEKLFF.

The rearrangement uses TRBV28 and TRBJ2-3, with a tentative D call TRBD2 (5 bases). The length of the CDR3 is 14 residues. V gave up 8 bases and J gave up 4 bases, with 16 bases separating them. Germline-derived CDR1 and CDR2 are MDHEN and SYDVKM. The CDR3 sequence: CASLTPGRPDTQYF. CDR3 in DNA: TGTGCCAGCCTCACCCCGGGGAGACCAGATACGCAGTATTTT. The complete variable domain, with remaining parts taken from reference TRBV28 and TRBJ2-3, reads DVKVTQSSRYLVKRTGEKVFLECVQDMDHENMFWYRQDPGLGLRLIYFSYDVKMKEKGDIPEGYSVSREKKERFSLILESASTNQTSMYLCASLTPGRPDTQYFGPGTRLTVL.

The chain uses TRBV6-1 and TRBJ2-3; D might be TRBD2 (5 bases). Trimming stripped 5 bases from V and 4 bases from J, with 10 bases between. The CDR3 totals 13 residues. Per germline, CDR1 MNHNS and CDR2 SASEGT. The CDR3 sequence: CASSPERADTQYF. The CDR3 region has the DNA TGTGCCAGCAGTCCAGAGAGGGCAGATACGCAGTATTTT.

CDR3 protein: CAIGQGLSNQPQHF. For the CDR3, the DNA is TGTGCCATAGGACAGGGCCTTAGCAATCAGCCCCAGCATTTT. This sequence joins TRBV19 and TRBJ1-5; 8 bases agree with TRBD1. From germline, CDR1 is LNHDA and CDR2 SQIVND (reference sequence). This CDR3 is built from 14 residues. Unmatched junction bases numbered 5, after V lost 10 bases and J lost 0 bases.

In this sample, this clone turned up a few times. J is TRBJ1-1 and V is TRBV6-6; D gene ambiguous. Deletions cut 2 bases from V and 8 bases from J, with 15 bases between. This CDR3 spans 14 amino acids. The V gene's germline CDR1 is MNHNY and CDR2 SVGAGI (reference sequence). CDR3 nucleotides: TGTGCCAGCAGTTACCGGGGTAATCAGGCCGAAGCTTTCTTT. The encoded protein is CASSYRGNQAEAFF.

This clone was detected only once. The chain carries TRBV19 and TRBJ1-2; D ambiguous. Trimming cost V 1 base and J 8 bases, with 17 bases left between them. Germline values: CDR1 LNHDA, CDR2 SQIVND (reference sequence). The CDR3 totals 15 residues. CDR3 bases: TGTGCCAGTAGTATAGTCGCCGGAGAGTCAGCCGGCTACACCTTC. It codes for CASSIVAGESAGYTF.

This chain joins TRBV7-9 and TRBJ2-4, with 8 bases lining up with TRBD1. The CDR3 extends over 15 amino acids. Looked up from germline, CDR1 is SEHNR and CDR2 is FQNEAQ (reference sequence). Losses at the gene ends were 5 bases for V and 8 bases for J; bases not matched to a gene: 11. This CDR3 is CASSGQGSGWDIQYF. In DNA form, the CDR3 reads TGTGCCAGCAGCGGACAGGGATCCGGTTGGGACATTCAGTACTTC.

CDR3 coding DNA: TGTGCCAGCAGCAGCCGGGTGTACGGCTACACCTTC. Translation gives CASSSRVYGYTF. The chain links TRBV5-6 to TRBJ1-2; D uncertain. The CDR3 is 12 amino acids. CDR1 is SGHDT, CDR2 YYEEEE, per germline. The germline V and J ends were trimmed by 4 bases and 8 bases, with 12 bases remaining between them.

The chain couples TRBV5-1 to TRBJ2-3, with 11 nucleotides matching TRBD1. J was trimmed by 7 bases and V by 10 bases; bases with no gene match: 14. CDR1 is SGHRS and CDR2 is YFSETQ in the germline V gene. The CDR3 is 15 residues long. CDR3 nucleotide sequence: TGCGCCGGCTCGGCCGGGGACAGGGGGATGAATACGCAGTATTTT. The encoded protein is CAGSAGDRGMNTQYF. Using reference TRBV5-1 and TRBJ2-3 for the parts outside the CDR3, the full variable domain is KAGVTQTPRYLIKTRGQQVTLSCSPISGHRSVSWYQQTPGQGLQFLFEYFSETQRNKGNFPGRFSGRQFSNSRSEMNVSTLELGDSALYLCAGSAGDRGMNTQYFGPGTRLTVL.